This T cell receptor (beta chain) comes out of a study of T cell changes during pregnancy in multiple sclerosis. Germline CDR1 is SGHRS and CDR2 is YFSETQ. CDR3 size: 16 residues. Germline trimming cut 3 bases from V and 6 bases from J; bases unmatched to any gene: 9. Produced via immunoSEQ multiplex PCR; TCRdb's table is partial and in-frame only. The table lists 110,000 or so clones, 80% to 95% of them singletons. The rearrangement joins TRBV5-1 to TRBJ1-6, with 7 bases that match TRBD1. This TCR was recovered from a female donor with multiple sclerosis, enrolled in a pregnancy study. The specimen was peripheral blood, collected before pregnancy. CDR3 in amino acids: CASSSDRTESNSPLHF. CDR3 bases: TGCGCCAGCAGCTCGGACAGGACTGAATCTAATTCACCCCTCCACTTT.